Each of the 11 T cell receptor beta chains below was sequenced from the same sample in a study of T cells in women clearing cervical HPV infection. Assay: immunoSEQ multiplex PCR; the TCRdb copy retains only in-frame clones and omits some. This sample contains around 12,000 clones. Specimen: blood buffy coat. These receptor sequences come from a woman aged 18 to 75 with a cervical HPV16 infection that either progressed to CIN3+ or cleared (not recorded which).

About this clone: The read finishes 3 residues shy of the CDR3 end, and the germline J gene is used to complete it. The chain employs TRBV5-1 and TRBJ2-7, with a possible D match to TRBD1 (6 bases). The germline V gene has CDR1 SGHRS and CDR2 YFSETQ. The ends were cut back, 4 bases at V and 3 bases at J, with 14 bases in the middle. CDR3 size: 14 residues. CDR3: CASSPLEGVYEQYF. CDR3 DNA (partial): TGCGCCAGCAGCCCCCTTGAGGGGGTCTACGAG.

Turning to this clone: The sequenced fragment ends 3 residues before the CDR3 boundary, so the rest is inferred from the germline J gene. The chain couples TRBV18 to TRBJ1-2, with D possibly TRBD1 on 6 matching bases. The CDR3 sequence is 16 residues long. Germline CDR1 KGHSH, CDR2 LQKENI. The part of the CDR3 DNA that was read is TGTGCCAGCTCACCCCTGGTAGCGGGGGGCCCAGATACC. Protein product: CASSPLVAGGPDT. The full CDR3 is CASSPLVAGGPDTYTF. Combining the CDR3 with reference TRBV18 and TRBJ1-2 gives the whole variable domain NAGVMQNPRHLVRRRGQEARLRCSPMKGHSHVYWYRQLPEEGLKFMVYLQKENIIDESGMPKERFSAEFPKEGPSILRIQQVVRGDSAAYFCASSPLVAGGPDTYTFGSGTRLTVV.

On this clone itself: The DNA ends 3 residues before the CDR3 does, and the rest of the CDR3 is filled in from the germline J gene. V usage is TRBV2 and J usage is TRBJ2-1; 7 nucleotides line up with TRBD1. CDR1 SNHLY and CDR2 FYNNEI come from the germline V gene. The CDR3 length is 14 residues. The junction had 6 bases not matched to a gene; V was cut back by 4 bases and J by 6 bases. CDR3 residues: CASSAQGVGNEQFF. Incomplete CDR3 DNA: TGTGCCAGCAGTGCCCAGGGGGTGGGCAATGAG.

The DNA read from the CDR3 is TGCGCCAGCAGCTACGAGGGCCGATCCTCTGGGGCCAACGTC. Residues: CASSYEGRSSGANV. The CDR3 reads in full as CASSYEGRSSGANVLTF. The chain recombines TRBV5-1 with TRBJ2-6; possibly TRBD2 for D (5 bases). The missing CDR3 end, 3 residues past where the read stops, is filled in from the germline J gene. The CDR3 totals 17 residues. The ends were cut back, 3 bases at V and 0 bases at J, with 13 bases in the middle. Germline V CDR1 and CDR2: SGHRS, YFSETQ.

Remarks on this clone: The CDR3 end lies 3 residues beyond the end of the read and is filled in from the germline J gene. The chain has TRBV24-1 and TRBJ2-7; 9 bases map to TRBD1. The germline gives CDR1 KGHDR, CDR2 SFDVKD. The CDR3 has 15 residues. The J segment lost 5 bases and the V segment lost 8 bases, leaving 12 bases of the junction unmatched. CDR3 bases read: TGTGCCACCACCCTGGGTGGGACAGGGTACCACGAG. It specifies CATTLGGTGYHE. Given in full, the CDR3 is CATTLGGTGYHEQYF.

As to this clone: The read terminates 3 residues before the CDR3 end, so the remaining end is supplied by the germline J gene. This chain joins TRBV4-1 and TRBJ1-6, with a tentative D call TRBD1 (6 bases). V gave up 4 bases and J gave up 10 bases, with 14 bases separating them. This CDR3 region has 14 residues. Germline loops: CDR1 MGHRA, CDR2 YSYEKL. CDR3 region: CASSPPRGDSPLHF. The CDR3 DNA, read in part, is TGCGCCAGCAGCCCACCCAGGGGAGACTCACCC.

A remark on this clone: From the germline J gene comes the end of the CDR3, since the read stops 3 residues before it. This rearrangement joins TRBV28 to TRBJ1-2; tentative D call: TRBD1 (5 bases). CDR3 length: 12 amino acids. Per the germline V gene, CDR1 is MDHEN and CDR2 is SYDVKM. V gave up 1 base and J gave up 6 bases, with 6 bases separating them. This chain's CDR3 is CASSLSGDGYTF. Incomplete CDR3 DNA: TGTGCCAGCAGTTTATCGGGGGATGGC.

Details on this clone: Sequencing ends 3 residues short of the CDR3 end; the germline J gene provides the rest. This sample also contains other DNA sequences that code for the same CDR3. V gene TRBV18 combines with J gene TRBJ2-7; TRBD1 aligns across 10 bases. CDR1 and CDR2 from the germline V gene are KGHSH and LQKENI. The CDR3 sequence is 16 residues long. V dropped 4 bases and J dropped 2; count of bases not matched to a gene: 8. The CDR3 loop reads CASSRLNGQGAYEQYF. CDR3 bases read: TGTGCCAGCTCACGTTTAAATGGACAGGGGGCCTACGAG. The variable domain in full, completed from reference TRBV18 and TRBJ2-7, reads NAGVMQNPRHLVRRRGQEARLRCSPMKGHSHVYWYRQLPEEGLKFMVYLQKENIIDESGMPKERFSAEFPKEGPSILRIQQVVRGDSAAYFCASSRLNGQGAYEQYFGPGTRLTVT.

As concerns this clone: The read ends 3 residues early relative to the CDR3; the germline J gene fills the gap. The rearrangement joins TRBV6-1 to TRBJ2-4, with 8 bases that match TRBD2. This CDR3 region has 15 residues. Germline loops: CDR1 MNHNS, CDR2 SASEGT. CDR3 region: CASSVESGGVNGQYF. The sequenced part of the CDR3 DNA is TGTGCCAGCAGTGTTGAGAGCGGGGGAGTGAATGGT.

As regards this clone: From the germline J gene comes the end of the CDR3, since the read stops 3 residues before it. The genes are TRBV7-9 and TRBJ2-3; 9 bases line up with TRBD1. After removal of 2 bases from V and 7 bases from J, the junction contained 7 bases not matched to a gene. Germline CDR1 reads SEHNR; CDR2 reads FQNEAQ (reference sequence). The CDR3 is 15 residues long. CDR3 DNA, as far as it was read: TGTGCCAGCAGCTTAACCCCCGGGACAGGGAATACG. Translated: CASSLTPGTGNT. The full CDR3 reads CASSLTPGTGNTQYF.

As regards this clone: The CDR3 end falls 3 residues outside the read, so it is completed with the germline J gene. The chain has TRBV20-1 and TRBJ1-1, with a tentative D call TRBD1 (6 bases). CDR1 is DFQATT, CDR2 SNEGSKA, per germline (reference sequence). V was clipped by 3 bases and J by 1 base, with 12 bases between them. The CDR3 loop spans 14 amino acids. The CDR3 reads CSASIGGGNTEAFF. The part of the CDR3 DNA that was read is TGCAGTGCTAGCATCGGAGGGGGGAACACTGAA.